What follows are 27 T cell receptor beta chains derived from one specimen sequenced in a study of metastatic and nonmetastatic thyroid tumors. Treatment of any kind had been given to no patient before thyroid surgery. TCRdb re-called the PCR reads via MiXCR. Of tens of thousands of clones listed, about 15% are singletons. The specimen was blood. The receptor set was obtained from a female donor with papillary thyroid cancer or a benign thyroid nodule (not recorded which). Some clones in this sample may be carry-over from other donors' samples.

This clone has a count of ten or more. This chain uses TRBV6-1 with TRBJ1-4, with D perhaps TRBD1 (5 bases). The V end was cut by 6 bases, the J end by 4 bases, with 12 bases between. CDR3 length: 14 residues. CDR1 MNHNS and CDR2 SASEGT come from the germline V gene. The CDR3 region has the DNA TGTGCCAGCAGGCGGACAATCTTTAATGAAAAACTGTTTTTT. It specifies CASRRTIFNEKLFF.

This clone was seen repeatedly, ten times or more. The chain is built from TRBV27 and TRBJ2-7; 8 positions match TRBD2. The CDR3 contains 14 residues. Germline V gene sequence: CDR1 MNHEY, CDR2 SMNVEV (reference sequence). V lost 6 bases, J lost 3 bases, and 7 bases stayed unmatched. The CDR3 DNA reads as TGTGCCAGCAGCCCCCTCAGCGGGGGCTACGAGCAGTACTTC. Amino acid sequence: CASSPLSGGYEQYF.

The V gene is TRBV4-2, the J gene TRBJ2-1; either TRBD1 or TRBD2 may supply D (5 bases each). CDR3 length: 15 residues. The V and J ends lost 0 bases and 12 bases respectively, with 18 bases between them. Germline lookup yields CDR1 LGHNA and CDR2 YNFKEQ. The CDR3 loop reads CASSQESGARSLQFF. The CDR3 DNA sequence: TGTGCCAGCAGCCAAGAATCCGGGGCTAGGTCACTGCAGTTCTTC.

The sample holds many counts of this clone. The rearrangement links TRBV11-2 to TRBJ1-4; unclear D gene. CDR1 and CDR2 from the germline V gene are SGHAT and FQNNGV. This CDR3 region has 16 residues. The ends were cut back, 1 base at V and 6 bases at J, with 15 bases in the middle. CDR3 residues: CASSLVSSHWDEKLFF. CDR3 in DNA: TGTGCCAGCAGCTTAGTCAGTAGCCATTGGGATGAAAAACTGTTTTTT.

This clone was recorded many times. This chain connects TRBV9 to TRBJ1-3; D gene uncertain. V was shortened by 4 bases and J by 0 bases, with 5 bases between the two germline ends. The CDR3 spans 13 residues. CDR1 and CDR2 from the germline V gene are SGDLS and YYNGEE. CDR3 region: CASSPSSGNTIYF. The CDR3 nucleotides read TGTGCCAGCAGCCCCTCCTCTGGAAACACCATATATTTT.

This clone appeared many times. The rearrangement uses TRBV5-1 and TRBJ1-6; TRBD1 might be the D (5 bases). In germline, CDR1 is SGHRS, CDR2 YFSETQ. The CDR3 is 16 residues long. Trimming stripped 0 bases from V and 2 bases from J, with 9 bases between. CDR3 coding DNA: TGCGCCAGCAGCTTGGCTGCGGACACCTATAATTCACCCCTCCACTTT. The encoded protein is CASSLAADTYNSPLHF.

This clone was seen more than once but under ten times. A single base separates this from a much larger clone, so it may be a read error. This chain joins TRBV15 and TRBJ2-1; 9 nucleotides align to TRBD1. This CDR3 region has 16 residues. CDR1 and CDR2 from the germline V gene are LNHNV and YYDKDF (reference sequence). Here the CDR3 reads CATSRRTGTGSREQSF. CDR3 nucleotides: TGTGCCACCAGCAGAAGAACCGGGACAGGGTCCCGAGAGCAGTCCTTC.

There are many counts of this clone. The chain couples TRBV5-6 to TRBJ1-5; the D is unclear. The germline V and J ends were trimmed by 2 bases and 6 bases, with 9 bases remaining between them. Per germline, CDR1 SGHDT and CDR2 YYEEEE. The CDR3 consists of 13 residues. CDR3 coding DNA: TGTGCCAGCAGCTTCTCGGGGTTTCAGCCCCAGCATTTT. It translates to CASSFSGFQPQHF.

This clone is a singleton in its sample. Germline and junction disagree at one end, which may indicate a read error. The V and J genes are TRBV2 and TRBJ2-7, with D possibly being TRBD1 or TRBD2 (5 bases each). Per germline, CDR1 SNHLY and CDR2 FYNNEI. CDR3 length: 17 residues. The CDR3 is CTSSDYQGRTPSYDQYF. DNA of the CDR3: TGTACCAGCAGTGACTATCAGGGAAGGACCCCCTCCTACGATCAGTACTTC.

This clone has ten or more counts. The chain is built from TRBV19 and TRBJ2-2, with D possibly being TRBD2 (6 bases). Trimming removed 3 bases from V and 4 bases from J, with 15 bases in between. Per germline, CDR1 LNHDA and CDR2 SQIVND (reference sequence). There are 16 residues in the CDR3. In DNA, the CDR3 is TGTGCCAGTAGTATTCGGGGGACCGGTGGCACCGGGGAGCTGTTTTTT. Encoded protein: CASSIRGTGGTGELFF.

Comment on this clone: This clone may be a read error of a much larger clone one base away. The chain joins TRBV5-1 to TRBJ2-7; 10 bases agree with TRBD2. Germline CDR1 is SGHRS and CDR2 is YFSETQ. The CDR3 has 16 amino acids. The CDR3 bases are TGCGCCAGCAACTTGTATACTAGCGGGGACTCCTACGAGCAGTACTTC. It is translated as CASNLYTSGDSYEQYF.

This clone was counted at least ten times. V and J are TRBV27 and TRBJ2-2; D unresolved. V was cut by 0 bases and J by 3 bases, with 2 bases left in between. Germline CDR1 reads MNHEY; CDR2 reads SMNVEV (reference sequence). The CDR3 contains 13 residues. CDR3 in amino acids: CASSLSDTGELFF. DNA of the CDR3: TGTGCCAGCAGTTTATCCGACACCGGGGAGCTGTTTTTT.

This clone was picked up a small number of times. The J gene is TRBJ2-1, the V gene TRBV28; the match to TRBD1 covers 8 bases. Per germline, CDR1 MDHEN and CDR2 SYDVKM. There are 18 residues in the CDR3. After removal of 10 bases from V and 5 bases from J, the junction contained 22 bases not matched to a gene. CDR3 DNA: TGTGCCAACCCCCGACAGGGGTTTGAGGGGGGTCTCGACAATGAGCAGTTCTTC. This codes for CANPRQGFEGGLDNEQFF.

This clone occurred many times. The genes are TRBV9 and TRBJ2-3; 7 positions agree with TRBD2. The germline V gene has CDR1 SGDLS and CDR2 YYNGEE. The CDR3 has 15 amino acids. With V trimmed by 0 bases and J by 4 bases, 5 bases remained unmatched. This chain's CDR3 is CASSVESGVSDTQYF. The CDR3 coding sequence is TGTGCCAGCAGCGTAGAAAGCGGGGTTTCAGATACGCAGTATTTT.

This clone was found many times. The chain recombines TRBV9 with TRBJ2-3; D unresolved. This CDR3 comprises 14 residues. CDR1 and CDR2 from the germline V gene are SGDLS and YYNGEE. Trimming cost V 0 bases and J 2 bases, with 7 bases left between them. The CDR3 region has the DNA TGTGCCAGCAGCGTAGAGGGCCCCACAGATACGCAGTATTTT. It codes for CASSVEGPTDTQYF.

In its sample, this clone was seen a few times. A junction boundary mismatches the germline segment, possibly from a read error. This rearrangement joins TRBV6-4 to TRBJ2-7; TRBD1 matches 7 bases. Germline CDR1 reads MRHNA; CDR2 reads SNTAGT. The CDR3 runs 14 residues. The CDR3 region is CTSRTGTAPDEQYF. CDR3 DNA: TGTACCAGCAGGACTGGGACAGCCCCTGACGAGCAGTACTTT.

This clone was seen at least ten times. Other DNA variants within this sample encode the same CDR3. The gene calls are TRBV19 and TRBJ2-1; TRBD2 matches at 8 bases. The CDR3 extends over 16 amino acids. Germline V gene data show CDR1 as LNHDA and CDR2 as SQIVND (reference sequence). Losses at the gene ends were 7 bases for V and 0 bases for J; bases not matched to a gene: 8. The CDR3 here is CASIAGLGGSYNEQFF. The DNA for the CDR3 is TGTGCCAGTATCGCGGGACTAGGGGGCTCCTACAATGAGCAGTTCTTC.

There are many counts of this clone. The V gene is TRBV28, the J gene TRBJ2-7; D call uncertain. Between the trimmed V and J ends, which lost 2 bases and 2 bases, there was a span of 16 bases. The CDR3 runs 16 residues. CDR1 and CDR2 (germline): MDHEN, SYDVKM. CDR3 loop: CASSLPANIGTYEQYF. The CDR3 region has the DNA TGTGCCAGCAGTTTACCTGCAAACATCGGAACCTACGAGCAGTACTTC.

This clone was seen repeatedly, ten times or more. The V gene is TRBV20-1, the J gene TRBJ2-3; D ambiguous. The CDR3 totals 12 residues. V was clipped by 3 bases and J by 5 bases, with 9 bases between them. In germline, CDR1 is DFQATT, CDR2 SNEGSKA (reference sequence). The CDR3 spells CSASHVKDTQYF. The CDR3 DNA sequence: TGCAGTGCTAGTCACGTGAAAGATACGCAGTATTTT.

The gene calls are TRBV6-2 or TRBV6-3 and TRBJ1-4; no reliable D call. Trimming left V 5 bases short and J 6 bases short, with 13 bases between. Looked up from germline, CDR1 is MNHEY and CDR2 is SVGEGT. The CDR3 covers 14 residues. CDR3 residues: CASSLEYRDEKLFF. The CDR3 nucleotides read TGTGCCAGCAGTCTTGAGTATCGGGATGAAAAACTGTTTTTT.

This sequence joins TRBV20-1 and TRBJ1-2; the D is unclear. CDR1 is DFQATT and CDR2 is SNEGSKA in the germline V gene (reference sequence). This CDR3 has 16 amino acids. V lost 0 bases and J lost 4, with 18 bases in between. The CDR3 nucleotides are TGCAGTGCTAGAGATCTGAGTATTTCCCCAGGCTATGGCTACACCTTC. Amino acids: CSARDLSISPGYGYTF.

A word on this clone: A read error is possible here, since a much larger clone lies one base away. This chain joins TRBV11-1 and TRBJ2-2; 13 positions agree with TRBD2. The germline V gene has CDR1 SGHAT and CDR2 FQDESV (reference sequence). This CDR3 contains 19 residues. In nucleotides, the CDR3 is TGTGCCAGCATCTTAGCCGCTGGACTAGCGGGGGCGAACACCGGGGAGCTGTTTTTT. Translation gives CASILAAGLAGANTGELFF.

This clone was counted at least ten times. The same CDR3 also results from other DNA sequences found in this sample. CDR3 nucleotides: TGTGCCAGCAGTGGACTTGGGACGGCTCCCCAAGAGACCCAGTACTTC. It translates to CASSGLGTAPQETQYF. The V and J genes are TRBV6-1 and TRBJ2-5; D is perhaps TRBD1 or TRBD2 (5 bases each). CDR3 length: 16 residues. Germline CDR1 reads MNHNS; CDR2 reads SASEGT. V was cut by 4 bases and J by 1 base, with 16 bases left in between.

Of note for this clone: One end of the junction does not line up with germline, which may come from a read error. Distinct nucleotide sequences in the sample also encode this CDR3. The rearrangement uses TRBV12-3 or TRBV12-4 and TRBJ2-1; D remains unclear. This CDR3 region has 12 residues. Written as DNA, the CDR3 is TGTGCCAGCAGTTTTTTTGTTGGTGAGCAGTTCTTT. Translated, it gives CASSFFVGEQFF.

This clone has at least ten counts. The J gene is TRBJ2-3, the V gene TRBV30; D perhaps matches TRBD2 (5 bases). The germline CDR1 and CDR2 sequences are GTSNPN and SVGIG (reference sequence). V lost 0 bases to trimming and J lost 9 bases, with 16 bases between them. CDR3 size: 14 residues. CDR3 loop: CAWSVHRLAGTQYF. For the CDR3, the DNA is TGTGCCTGGAGTGTACATCGGCTAGCTGGAACGCAGTATTTT.

This clone has ten or more counts. This rearrangement joins TRBV14 to TRBJ2-7; no firm D call. This CDR3 is built from 13 residues. Germline values: CDR1 SGHDN, CDR2 FVKESK. V was trimmed by 0 bases and J by 1 base, leaving 4 bases between them. The CDR3 loop reads CASSQDPSYEQYF. The CDR3, as DNA: TGTGCCAGCAGCCAAGACCCATCCTACGAGCAGTACTTC.

This clone was seen ten or more times. The V call is TRBV27, the J call TRBJ1-6; tentatively, D is TRBD1 (5 bases). Germline CDR1 and CDR2: MNHEY and SMNVEV (reference sequence). Between the trimmed V and J ends, which lost 6 bases and 7 bases, there was a span of 16 bases. The CDR3 covers 15 residues. The CDR3 reads CASRIRALDNSPLHF. CDR3 DNA sequence: TGTGCCAGCAGAATCAGGGCATTGGACAATTCACCCCTCCACTTT.